A selection of T cell receptor beta chains follows, all from one sample in a study of blood T cell repertoires in COVID-19. Generated by immunoSEQ multiplex PCR, the TCRdb table keeps only in-frame clones and is missing some. Of hundreds of thousands of clones listed, around 88% were seen once; the top ten hold 5.5% to 7%. Sequenced: PBMCs or T cells enriched from blood (not recorded which). The receptors come from a woman between 35 and 50 years old who had recovered from COVID-19. Both conserved end residues are part of each CDR3. The D gene is left open where the match is weak. The size field is filled for only some rows; it gives once, few, many or a size class.

>TRBV28|TRBJ1-5|.|few
TGTGCCAGCAGGCCGCAGGGTGGTCAGCCCCAGCATTTT
CASRPQGGQPQHF
>TRBV5-1|TRBJ1-2|.|.
TGCGCCAGCAGCTTACCAGACAGCTCCTATGGCTACACCTTC
CASSLPDSSYGYTF
>TRBV28|TRBJ2-1|TRBD2|.
TGTGCCAGCAGTTTAGGACTAGCGGACTACAATGAGCAGTTCTTC
CASSLGLADYNEQFF
>TRBV21-1|TRBJ2-7|.|few
TGTGCCAGCATCCGGCGGGCAACCTACGAGCAGTACTTC
CASIRRATYEQYF
>TRBV7-2|TRBJ1-5|.|.
TGTGCCAGTACCCGGGACACCGGAGGAAATCAGCCCCAGCATTTT
CASTRDTGGNQPQHF
>TRBV23-1|TRBJ2-7|.|.
TGCGCCAGCAGCCAAAAGGCCGGTCCGGGGTACTTC
CASSQKAGPGYF
>TRBV7-3|TRBJ1-6|TRBD1|.
TGTGCCAGCAGCTACACGACAGGGGGCAATTCACCCCTCCACTTT
CASSYTTGGNSPLHF
>TRBV5-1|TRBJ2-1|.|.
TGCGCCAGCAGCTCTAGCAGCTACAATGAGCAGTTCTTC
CASSSSSYNEQFF
>TRBV9|TRBJ2-3|.|.
TGTGCCAGCAGCTCCCAGAGCGGAGATACGCAGTATTTT
CASSSQSGDTQYF
>TRBV3-1/TRBV3-2|TRBJ1-2|.|.
TGTGCCAGCAGCCGGACAGAAGGCTATGGCTACACCTTC
CASSRTEGYGYTF
>TRBV6-2/TRBV6-3|TRBJ2-1|TRBD1|.
TGTGCCAGCAGCCCCCGGGACAGGTACCATGAGCAGTTCTTC
CASSPRDRYHEQFF
>TRBV11-1|TRBJ2-1|.|.
TGTGCCAGCAGCCCCATCGGGAAGCCCTACAATGAGCAGTTCTTC
CASSPIGKPYNEQFF
>TRBV5-6|TRBJ2-3|.|.
TGTGCCAGCAGCAGGGGAGATACGCAGTATTTT
CASSRGDTQYF
>TRBV7-9|TRBJ1-5|.|once
TGTGCCAGCAGCTTAGGCCCCCCCCTTGCGACAGACCTTAATCAGCCCCAGCATTTT
CASSLGPPLATDLNQPQHF
>TRBV5-4|TRBJ2-1|.|.
TGTGCCAGCAGCTTGTTTCCCCGGGACCGGGGGAGCGCGAGCGATGAGCAGTTCTTC
CASSLFPRDRGSASDEQFF
>TRBV19|TRBJ2-1|TRBD2|.
TGTGCCAGTAGTAGCCTAGCGGGAGGGCCCTATGAGCAGTTCTTC
CASSSLAGGPYEQFF
>TRBV10-3|TRBJ2-5|.|.
TGTGCCATCAGTGAGATCGGTGAGACCCAGTACTTC
CAISEIGETQYF
>TRBV6-4|TRBJ1-1|.|.
TGTGCCAGCAGTGACACCGGTAGGAACACTGAAGCTTTCTTT
CASSDTGRNTEAFF
>TRBV11-2|TRBJ1-2|.|many
TGTGCCAGCAGCTTAGGACTTTCAAACTATGGCTACACCTTC
CASSLGLSNYGYTF
>TRBV19|TRBJ2-5|TRBD1|.
TGTGCCAGTAGTATTGGGTCGACAGGGGGAGAGACCCAGTACTTC
CASSIGSTGGETQYF
>TRBV11-1|TRBJ2-5|.|.
TGTGCCAGCAGCCCCCAGGTCGGGGTTCAAGAGACCCAGTACTTC
CASSPQVGVQETQYF
>TRBV28|TRBJ2-1|TRBD2|.
TGTGCCAGCAGTCCCCCAGCGGGAGGTTACAATGAGCAGTTCTTC
CASSPPAGGYNEQFF
>TRBV28|TRBJ2-7|TRBD2|.
TGTGCCAGCAGTTTATCTCTAGCGGGAGGGCCGTACGAGCAGTACTTC
CASSLSLAGGPYEQYF
>TRBV5-1|TRBJ2-5|.|.
TGCGCCAGCAGCAAAGGGACATTTCAAGAGACCCAGTACTTC
CASSKGTFQETQYF
>TRBV19|TRBJ2-3|.|.
TGTGCCAGTAGTCCCACGGGGAGAGATACGCAGTATTTT
CASSPTGRDTQYF
>TRBV28|TRBJ1-1|.|.
TGTGCCAGCAGTGTCATGAACACTGAAGCTTTCTTT
CASSVMNTEAFF
>TRBV4-2|TRBJ2-1|TRBD1|.
TGTGCCAGCAGCCAAAGGACAGGAAACTACAATGAGCAGTTCTTC
CASSQRTGNYNEQFF
>TRBV7-2|TRBJ1-5|.|.
TGTGCCAGCAGCTCACGGGGGGACGGTTGGAATCAGCCCCAGCATTTT
CASSSRGDGWNQPQHF
>TRBV6-5|TRBJ2-7|TRBD1|.
TGTGCCAGCAGTTACTCGACAGGGGGGCCCTACGAGCAGTACTTC
CASSYSTGGPYEQYF
>TRBV24-1|TRBJ2-1|.|.
TGTGCCACCAGTGATTTGCATAGTCAGGGGTACAATGAGCAGTTCTTC
CATSDLHSQGYNEQFF
>TRBV11-2|TRBJ2-3|.|.
TGTGCCAGCAGCTTAGATACGGGGTTAGATACGCAGTATTTT
CASSLDTGLDTQYF
>TRBV19|TRBJ2-6|TRBD2|.
TGTGCCACCTTTTCCCCGGCTAGCGGAGCCTCTGGGGCCAACGTCCTGACTTTC
CATFSPASGASGANVLTF
>TRBV14|TRBJ2-5|TRBD1|.
TGTGCCAGCAGCGCCGGACAGGGCCCAGAGACCCAGTACTTC
CASSAGQGPETQYF
>TRBV7-2|TRBJ2-7|TRBD1|once
TGTGCCAGCAGCTCAACGACAGGGGAACTCTACGAGCAGTACTTC
CASSSTTGELYEQYF
>TRBV7-2|TRBJ2-1|.|.
TGTGCCAGCAGCTTTTCCGGGACACGGACTTCCAATGAGCAGTTCTTC
CASSFSGTRTSNEQFF
>TRBV5-1|TRBJ2-3|.|.
TGCGCCAGCAGCTTGGTGCTCGCGGGCGCAGACACAGATACGCAGTATTTT
CASSLVLAGADTDTQYF
>TRBV5-1|TRBJ2-7|.|.
TGCGCCAGCAGCTTGGAGGGACAATCCTACGAGCAGTACTTC
CASSLEGQSYEQYF
>TRBV11-2|TRBJ1-2|TRBD1|once
TGTGCCAGCAGCGCCAACAGGGGGCGCGGTGGCTACACCTTC
CASSANRGRGGYTF
>TRBV10-3|TRBJ2-2|TRBD1|once
TGTGCCATCAGCAGTATGTCCGGGACAGGGGACACCGGGGAGCTGTTTTTT
CAISSMSGTGDTGELFF
>TRBV5-4|TRBJ2-1|.|.
TGTGCCAGCAGCCCCCGGGGGGACAGGTACAATGAGCAGTTCTTC
CASSPRGDRYNEQFF
>TRBV18|TRBJ2-7|.|.
TGTGCCAGCTCACCTGGTACCGTTAGCTACGAGCAGTACTTC
CASSPGTVSYEQYF
>TRBV7-9|TRBJ1-2|.|.
TGTGCCAGCAGCCCGTCAACCCGGACTCACGCGGGCTACACCTTC
CASSPSTRTHAGYTF
>TRBV2|TRBJ1-6|.|.
TGTGCCAGCAGGTCCGCGGAGCCCCTCCACTTT
CASRSAEPLHF
>TRBV5-6|TRBJ2-7|TRBD1|.
TGTGCCAGCAGCTCCTCAGGGGGCTTTCTCGAGCAGTACTTC
CASSSSGGFLEQYF
>TRBV7-2|TRBJ2-1|TRBD2|.
TGTGCCAGCAGCGAAATTAGCGGGAGAAGAAGTGAGCAGTTCTTC
CASSEISGRRSEQFF
>TRBV7-2|TRBJ2-1|.|few
TGTGCCAGCAGCTTAGTTGGGGCCGACAATGAGCAGTTCTTC
CASSLVGADNEQFF
>TRBV4-3|TRBJ2-5|.|.
TGCGCCAGCAGCCAAGATGCCCCGTCCGGGGGGCAACAAGAGACCCAGTACTTC
CASSQDAPSGGQQETQYF
>TRBV18|TRBJ1-1|.|once
TGTGCCAGCTCATCGGACAGTCCCACTGAAGCTTTCTTT
CASSSDSPTEAFF
>TRBV18|TRBJ1-4|TRBD1|.
TGTGCCAGCTCACTTGACAGGGCAGCGACTAATGAAAAACTGTTTTTT
CASSLDRAATNEKLFF
>TRBV4-2|TRBJ2-1|.|.
TGTGCCAGCAGCCAGGGTGGGAGCTCCTACAATGAGCAGTTCTTC
CASSQGGSSYNEQFF
>TRBV10-3|TRBJ1-3|.|.
TGTGCCATCAATGAGGCAGGAGGTGGAAACACCATATATTTT
CAINEAGGGNTIYF
>TRBV6-5|TRBJ2-5|.|.
TGTGCCAGCAGTCAGACTAGTGCCCTCGCGAAGACCCAGTACTTC
CASSQTSALAKTQYF
>TRBV6-1|TRBJ2-3|.|.
TGTGCCAGCAGTGAAGTGGGGGGAGCTTTAGCAGATACGCAGTATTTT
CASSEVGGALADTQYF